The 27 T cell receptor beta chains reported below all come from one sample, sequenced in a study of memory CD4+ T cells and cytomegalovirus serostatus. Profiling relied on immunoSEQ multiplex PCR, and the TCRdb table lists in-frame clones only, not all of them. The sample yields about 60,000 clones, less than 85% seen once. Single viable CD3+CD4+CD8-CD45RO+ cells were sorted as the memory CD4+ T cells. Input material: memory CD4+ T cells from blood. Source of these receptors: an adult in good health and CMV-seronegative.

The V call is TRBV19, the J call TRBJ2-1; unclear D gene. The germline V gene encodes CDR1 LNHDA and CDR2 SQIVND (reference sequence). The V and J ends lost 0 bases and 6 bases respectively, with 9 bases between them. This CDR3 region has 14 residues. CDR3 nucleotide sequence: TGTGCCAGTAGTATAGAGCTCGGTCCCAATGAGCAGTTCTTC. Its translation is CASSIELGPNEQFF.

The CDR3 here is CASSLGLAAGPRFTDTQYF. CDR3 nucleotide sequence: TGTGCCAGCAGCTTGGGGCTAGCGGCGGGACCAAGGTTCACAGATACGCAGTATTTT. The rearrangement links TRBV5-6 to TRBJ2-3; 7 nucleotides agree with TRBD2. Unmatched junction bases numbered 15, after V lost 0 bases and J lost 2 bases. The CDR3 is 19 amino acids. Germline CDR1 SGHDT, CDR2 YYEEEE.

The gene calls are TRBV4-1 and TRBJ1-1; D is ambiguous. The length of the CDR3 is 12 residues. CDR1 and CDR2 (germline): MGHRA, YSYEKL. V was shortened by 0 bases and J by 5 bases, with 4 bases between the two germline ends. CDR3 DNA: TGCGCCAGCAGCCAAGATTTAACTGAAGCTTTCTTT. It specifies CASSQDLTEAFF.

The J gene is TRBJ1-4, the V gene TRBV7-8; D uncertain. Deletions cut 0 bases from V and 6 bases from J, with 5 bases between. This CDR3 has 13 amino acids. The germline V gene encodes CDR1 SGHVS and CDR2 FQNEAQ. The CDR3 is CASSLAIYEKLFF. The CDR3 nucleotides read TGTGCCAGCAGCTTAGCTATTTATGAAAAACTGTTTTTT.

The gene calls are TRBV4-2 and TRBJ2-1; 13 bases line up with TRBD2. Germline V CDR1 and CDR2: LGHNA, YNFKEQ. CDR3 length: 17 amino acids. Losses at the gene ends were 5 bases for V and 7 bases for J; bases not matched to a gene: 11. The CDR3 region has the DNA TGTGCCAGCAGCTCACTAACACTAGCGGGGGGGCCAAATGAGCAGTTCTTC. This translates into CASSSLTLAGGPNEQFF.

On this clone: Other DNA sequences in the sample encode the same CDR3. The chain links TRBV7-2 to TRBJ1-4, with 10 bases lining up with TRBD1. V shed 5 bases and J 5 bases; nucleotides not matched to a gene: 2. From germline, CDR1 is SGHTA and CDR2 FQGNSA. The CDR3 loop spans 14 amino acids. The CDR3 protein is CASSPDRGNEKLFF. The CDR3 DNA reads TGTGCCAGCAGCCCGGACAGGGGGAATGAAAAACTGTTTTTT.

The V call is TRBV29-1, the J call TRBJ1-2; weak D call: TRBD1 (5 bases). V was clipped by 5 bases and J by 2 bases, with 18 bases between them. Germline V gene data show CDR1 as SQVTM and CDR2 as ANQGSEA. The CDR3 sequence is 15 residues long. The CDR3 nucleotides are TGCAGCGTTACAATCCAGGGACGTGGAAACTATGGCTACACCTTC. Its protein is CSVTIQGRGNYGYTF.

The rearrangement links TRBV20-1 to TRBJ2-5; perhaps TRBD2 as D (5 bases). The V end was cut by 6 bases, the J end by 5 bases, with 10 bases between. Per germline, CDR1 DFQATT and CDR2 SNEGSKA (reference sequence). The CDR3 is 11 residues long. CDR3 amino acids: CSAQRGETQYF. The CDR3 DNA follows: TGCAGTGCGCAAAGAGGGGAGACCCAGTACTTC.

The chain employs TRBV7-2 and TRBJ2-7; 7 nucleotides align to TRBD2. The V and J ends lost 2 bases and 4 bases, in that order; junction bases with no gene match: 8. CDR3 size: 15 residues. The germline CDR1 and CDR2 sequences are SGHTA and FQGNSA. The DNA for the CDR3 is TGTGCCAGCAGCTTATCCAGCGGGATTTGGTACGAGCAGTACTTC. This codes for CASSLSSGIWYEQYF.

This clone rates as medium-sized. The rearrangement uses TRBV6-4 and TRBJ1-5, with 7 bases identical to TRBD1. Germline CDR1 reads MRHNA; CDR2 reads SNTAGT. J lost 3 bases, V lost 5 bases, and 7 bases had no gene match. This CDR3 is 15 amino acids long. Here the CDR3 reads CASSLRQGVNQPQHF. The CDR3 DNA follows: TGTGCCAGCAGTCTAAGACAGGGCGTCAATCAGCCCCAGCATTTT.

The J gene is TRBJ1-3, the V gene TRBV7-9; D unclear. The CDR3 has 14 amino acids. CDR1 is SEHNR, CDR2 FQNEAQ, per germline (reference sequence). V lost 1 base, J lost 0 bases, and 4 bases lay in between. The CDR3 bases are TGTGCCAGCAGCTTAGGAGTCTCTGGAAACACCATATATTTT. It is translated as CASSLGVSGNTIYF.

V usage is TRBV18 and J usage is TRBJ2-6; D unclear. Trimming left V 2 bases short and J 2 bases short, with 10 bases between. The CDR3 is 16 amino acids. Germline lookup yields CDR1 KGHSH and CDR2 LQKENI. As DNA, the CDR3 is TGTGCCAGCTCACCAGTTCCCAGGCCTGGGGCCAACGTCCTGACTTTC. Translation: CASSPVPRPGANVLTF.

The rearrangement joins TRBV4-1 to TRBJ1-5; D unclear. CDR3 length equals 15 residues. Germline V lookup: CDR1 MGHRA, CDR2 YSYEKL. The V end was cut by 2 bases, the J end by 7 bases, with 15 bases between. The CDR3: CASSQQAGRGQPQHF. The CDR3 DNA reads TGCGCCAGCAGCCAACAAGCGGGAAGAGGCCAGCCCCAGCATTTT.

Only a few counts were recorded for this clone. In the same sample, other DNA sequences code for this CDR3. The chain joins TRBV6-1 to TRBJ2-7; D ambiguous. Germline V gene lookup returns CDR1 MNHNS and CDR2 SASEGT. The germline V and J ends were trimmed by 2 bases and 6 bases, with 11 bases remaining between them. This CDR3 is 13 amino acids long. The CDR3 nucleotides read TGTGCCAGCAGTGAATCTCCTGCCGGCGAGCAGTACTTC. It encodes CASSESPAGEQYF.

The V gene is TRBV4-1, the J gene TRBJ2-6, with 10 bases identical to TRBD1. The CDR3 runs to 19 residues. Germline CDR1 MGHRA, CDR2 YSYEKL. The V segment lost 3 bases and the J segment 0 bases; nucleotides outside the gene matches: 8. DNA for the CDR3: TGCGCCAGCAGCCAGTCGAGACAGGGGGCTGGCTCTGGGGCCAACGTCCTGACTTTC. Its protein product is CASSQSRQGAGSGANVLTF.

The chain joins TRBV5-1 to TRBJ2-3; TRBD2 aligns across 13 bases. Germline V lookup: CDR1 SGHRS, CDR2 YFSETQ. This CDR3 is 15 amino acids long. The V gene end was trimmed by 3 bases and the J gene end by 6 bases; junction bases not matched to a gene: 4. The CDR3 spells CASSSGLAGMDTQYF. CDR3 nucleotides: TGCGCCAGCAGCTCGGGACTAGCGGGGATGGATACGCAGTATTTT. The full variable domain, with the rest looked up from reference TRBV5-1 and TRBJ2-3, is KAGVTQTPRYLIKTRGQQVTLSCSPISGHRSVSWYQQTPGQGLQFLFEYFSETQRNKGNFPGRFSGRQFSNSRSEMNVSTLELGDSALYLCASSSGLAGMDTQYFGPGTRLTVL.

The CDR3 sequence is CASAPQPRSRTKNIQYF. CDR3 nucleotides: TGTGCCAGCGCCCCACAGCCCCGCAGTAGGACTAAAAACATTCAGTACTTC. This chain connects TRBV28 to TRBJ2-4; TRBD2 might be the D (5 bases). The ends were cut back, 8 bases at V and 4 bases at J, with 24 bases in the middle. Germline assignment: CDR1 MDHEN and CDR2 SYDVKM. The CDR3 is made up of 17 amino acids.

Only a few counts were recorded for this clone. This chain links TRBV28 with TRBJ2-2, with 11 bases identical to TRBD2. Germline V gene data show CDR1 as MDHEN and CDR2 as SYDVKM. V lost 7 bases, J lost 3 bases, and 4 bases stayed unmatched. The CDR3 spans 15 residues. This CDR3 reads CASIISGRDTGELFF. For the CDR3, the DNA is TGTGCCAGCATTATTAGCGGGAGGGACACCGGGGAGCTGTTTTTT.

This rearrangement joins TRBV5-3 to TRBJ1-1; D is uncertain. TRBV5-3 is an ORF for which the function is uncertain. This CDR3 region has 12 residues. Trimming pared 4 bases from V and 3 bases from J, leaving 7 bases between. CDR3 bases: TGTGCCAGAAGCAGAAGGGACACTGAAGCTTTCTTT. It specifies CARSRRDTEAFF.

This clone was seen once. The gene calls are TRBV4-1 and TRBJ2-2; 9 bases line up with TRBD2. Germline lookup yields CDR1 MGHRA and CDR2 YSYEKL. This CDR3 region has 17 residues. V lost 7 bases to trimming and J lost 6 bases; unmatched junction nucleotides: 15. The CDR3 DNA sequence: TGCGCCAGCACACCCTTCGGGCGGGGGGGCCCCTCCGGGGAGCTGTTTTTT. Protein sequence: CASTPFGRGGPSGELFF.

The V gene is TRBV19, the J gene TRBJ1-1, with D perhaps TRBD1 (6 bases). Germline loops: CDR1 LNHDA, CDR2 SQIVND (reference sequence). This CDR3 spans 15 amino acids. Trimming cost V 4 bases and J 1 base, with 13 bases left between them. The CDR3 sequence is CASSRVWGANTEAFF. In DNA form, the CDR3 reads TGTGCCAGTAGTAGGGTTTGGGGGGCGAACACTGAAGCTTTCTTT.

The genes are TRBV28 and TRBJ2-7; 10 nucleotides line up with TRBD2. This CDR3 has 15 residues. Germline values: CDR1 MDHEN, CDR2 SYDVKM. V lost 3 bases to trimming and J lost 3 bases; unmatched junction nucleotides: 5. DNA for the CDR3: TGTGCCAGCAGTTTCAGGACTAGCGGATTCTACGAGCAGTACTTC. Amino acid sequence: CASSFRTSGFYEQYF.

The chain is built from TRBV28 and TRBJ1-3; D remains ambiguous. Looked up from germline, CDR1 is MDHEN and CDR2 is SYDVKM. Trimming took off 4 bases at V and 7 bases at J, with 17 bases between the two ends. The CDR3 is 15 residues long. In nucleotides, the CDR3 is TGTGCCAGCAGTTCTGGGCCATTGAGTGCGAACACCATATATTTT. Translated, it gives CASSSGPLSANTIYF.

The chain combines TRBV5-6 with TRBJ1-2, with 12 bases fitting TRBD1. V lost 6 bases and J lost 4; bases outside the gene matches: 7. CDR1 SGHDT and CDR2 YYEEEE come from the germline V gene. The CDR3 consists of 15 residues. As DNA, the CDR3 is TGTGCCAGCACCCCGGGACAGGGGGCGGCCTATGGCTACACCTTC. Its protein is CASTPGQGAAYGYTF.

The chain carries TRBV19 and TRBJ2-2; D gene uncertain. Germline CDR1 reads LNHDA; CDR2 reads SQIVND (reference sequence). Trimming cost V 3 bases and J 4 bases, with 9 bases left between them. The CDR3 spans 14 residues. The CDR3 nucleotides read TGTGCCAGTAGTATCGGGCCGAGCACCGGGGAGCTGTTTTTT. This sequence encodes CASSIGPSTGELFF.

CDR3 region: CASQIAGQLTGELFF. The DNA of the CDR3 is TGTGCCAGCCAGATAGCGGGACAACTAACCGGGGAGCTGTTTTTT. V and J are TRBV19 and TRBJ2-2, with 8 bases lining up with TRBD2. V lost 9 bases to trimming and J lost 5 bases; unmatched junction nucleotides: 11. The CDR3 sequence is 15 residues long. CDR1 LNHDA and CDR2 SQIVND come from the germline V gene (reference sequence).

The chain recombines TRBV28 with TRBJ2-7, with TRBD2 matching over 8 bases. The CDR3 is 16 amino acids. CDR1 and CDR2 from the germline V gene are MDHEN and SYDVKM. J lost 0 bases, V lost 3 bases, and 7 bases had no gene match. The CDR3 spells CASSFKLADLSYEQYF. DNA for the CDR3: TGTGCCAGCAGTTTCAAACTAGCGGACCTCTCCTACGAGCAGTACTTC.